These 22 T cell receptor beta chains were sequenced from one sample in a study of cytomegalovirus exposure and HLA in healthy donors. The study ran its PCR with 60 Vbeta and 13 Jbeta primers. TCRdb's copy holds only in-frame clones and misses some; the assay was immunoSEQ multiplex PCR. The sample lists some 120,000 clones, over 75% occurring once. The sequencing sample was made of PBMCs. The receptors here all came from a man in his forties in good health and CMV-seropositive.

This clone was found a few times. J is TRBJ2-2 and V is TRBV19, with D uncertain. The CDR3 has 12 amino acids. The V and J ends lost 4 bases and 7 bases respectively, with 7 bases between them. The germline gives CDR1 LNHDA, CDR2 SQIVND (reference sequence). In DNA form, the CDR3 reads TGTGCCAGTAGTACCCCGTTCGGGGAGCTGTTTTTT. Its translation is CASSTPFGELFF.

This chain links TRBV4-1 with TRBJ2-7, with 9 bases that match TRBD1. This CDR3 spans 14 amino acids. J was trimmed by 9 bases and V by 4 bases; bases with no gene match: 10. Looked up from germline, CDR1 is MGHRA and CDR2 is YSYEKL. The CDR3 DNA follows: TGCGCCAGCAGCCCTGGACAGGGGAGGAAGGGGCAGTACTTC. It specifies CASSPGQGRKGQYF.

Points on this clone: Germline is not matched at one junction end, which may reflect a read error. The CDR3 DNA sequence: TGTGCCAGCAGTGTCTTCGGAAAAAACAGTCAGTACTTC. It codes for CASSVFGKNSQYF. This chain links TRBV2 with TRBJ2-4; D is unclear. The germline gives CDR1 SNHLY, CDR2 FYNNEI. This CDR3 comprises 13 residues.

J is TRBJ2-7 and V is TRBV7-2; 7 bases fit TRBD2. V trimming: 5 bases; J trimming: 1 base; junction bases outside the gene matches: 8. Germline CDR1 reads SGHTA; CDR2 reads FQGNSA. The CDR3 sequence is 15 residues long. CDR3 in DNA: TGTGCCAGCAGCCAAGTGGGGGGGACTTCCTACGAGCAGTACTTC. Residues: CASSQVGGTSYEQYF.

V gene TRBV4-1 combines with J gene TRBJ1-2; 9 bases are a match to TRBD1. With 6 bases clipped from V and 1 base from J, the junction kept 12 bases outside the gene matches. The CDR3 has 17 residues. Per germline, CDR1 MGHRA and CDR2 YSYEKL. The CDR3 coding sequence is TGCGCCAGCAGGCCTACAGGGGGCGAGCTGTATAACTATGGCTACACCTTC. Protein: CASRPTGGELYNYGYTF.

The gene calls are TRBV5-5 and TRBJ1-6, with 10 bases that match TRBD1. Looked up from germline, CDR1 is SGHKS and CDR2 is YYEKEE (reference sequence). V was clipped by 4 bases and J by 7 bases; unmatched bases: 8. The CDR3 is 16 amino acids. The CDR3 DNA is TGTGCCAGCAGCCGAGTTTGGGGACAGGGGAATTCACCCCTCCACTTT. Translating it yields CASSRVWGQGNSPLHF. Drawing the rest from reference TRBV5-5 and TRBJ1-6, the complete variable domain is DAGVTQSPTHLIKTRGQQVTLRCSPISGHKSVSWYQQVLGQGPQFIFQYYEKEERGRGNFPDRFSARQFPNYSSELNVNALLLGDSALYLCASSRVWGQGNSPLHFGNGTRLTVT.

This clone was counted a single time. The chain carries TRBV29-1 and TRBJ2-5, with a possible D match to TRBD1 (6 bases). Per germline, CDR1 SQVTM and CDR2 ANQGSEA. The CDR3 is 14 residues long. The germline V and J ends were trimmed by 3 bases and 4 bases, with 15 bases remaining between them. The CDR3 bases are TGCAGCGTTGATACAGGGTTAATTGGAGAGACCCAGTACTTC. It encodes CSVDTGLIGETQYF.

The rearrangement joins TRBV2 to TRBJ1-1; no clear D. This CDR3 has 14 amino acids. V was shortened by 6 bases and J by 6 bases, with 17 bases between the two germline ends. From germline, CDR1 is SNHLY and CDR2 FYNNEI. Here the CDR3 DNA reads TGTGCCAGCAGCGAGGGTCGGGGTCCCGCTGAAGCTTTCTTT. Amino acids: CASSEGRGPAEAFF.

This clone was seen only once. The rearrangement joins TRBV5-1 to TRBJ1-4; TRBD1 matches at 8 bases. J was trimmed by 6 bases and V by 0 bases; bases with no gene match: 10. Germline assignment: CDR1 SGHRS and CDR2 YFSETQ. The CDR3 runs to 17 residues. The CDR3 sequence: CASSLAGQGAADEKLFF. The CDR3, as DNA: TGCGCCAGCAGCTTGGCCGGGCAGGGGGCAGCTGATGAAAAACTGTTTTTT.

Notes on this clone: The junction does not match germline at one end; this may be a read error. The chain joins TRBV7-7 to TRBJ2-5; D is unresolved. The CDR3 runs 15 residues. Germline V lookup: CDR1 SSHAT, CDR2 FNYEAQ (reference sequence). The CDR3: CASSLAPTRQETQYF. DNA of the CDR3: TGTGCTAGCAGCTTAGCTCCGACAAGACAAGAGACCCAGTACTTC.

The CDR3 DNA reads TGTGCCAGCAGCTTCGACAGGGGGCGGACTGAAGCTTTCTTT. Its translation is CASSFDRGRTEAFF. This sequence joins TRBV7-2 and TRBJ1-1; TRBD1 agrees at 10 bases. V was pared by 3 bases and J by 5 bases, with 3 bases of the junction left unmatched. The CDR3 length is 14 residues. Germline V gene lookup returns CDR1 SGHTA and CDR2 FQGNSA. Based on the CDR3 plus reference TRBV7-2 and TRBJ1-1, the full variable domain is GAGVSQSPSNKVTEKGKDVELRCDPISGHTALYWYRQSLGQGLEFLIYFQGNSAPDKSGLPSDRFSAERTGGSVSTLTIQRTQQEDSAVYLCASSFDRGRTEAFFGQGTRLTVV.

This clone has just a few counts. The chain employs TRBV7-2 and TRBJ1-1; TRBD1 agrees at 8 bases. Germline lookup yields CDR1 SGHTA and CDR2 FQGNSA. V was pared by 5 bases and J by 4 bases, with 6 bases of the junction left unmatched. This CDR3 is 14 amino acids long. The CDR3 DNA sequence: TGTGCCAGCAGCACCCACAGGGGGGCCACTGAAGCTTTCTTT. This gives the protein CASSTHRGATEAFF.

This clone showed up just once. The chain is built from TRBV25-1 and TRBJ1-1, with 8 bases fitting TRBD1. This CDR3 spans 13 amino acids. Germline assignment: CDR1 MGHDK and CDR2 SYGVNS. The trim removed 3 bases at V and 8 bases at J, leaving 5 bases unmatched. The CDR3 DNA is TGTGCCAGCAGTGAGTTCAGACAGGGGGAAGCTTTCTTT. Its translation: CASSEFRQGEAFF.

This clone was recorded once. The V and J genes are TRBV27 and TRBJ1-2; D may be TRBD1 (6 bases). Germline V CDR1 and CDR2: MNHEY, SMNVEV (reference sequence). V lost 0 bases to trimming and J lost 1 base, with 9 bases between them. This CDR3 region has 15 residues. Here the CDR3 reads CASSLSNRVNYGYTF. CDR3 in DNA: TGTGCCAGCAGTTTATCGAACAGGGTTAACTATGGCTACACCTTC.

The rearrangement joins TRBV14 to TRBJ2-7; D remains unclear. This CDR3 comprises 15 residues. V lost 4 bases and J lost 1, with 14 bases in between. The germline CDR1 and CDR2 sequences are SGHDN and FVKESK. The CDR3 loop is CASSLTGLVSYEQYF. CDR3 in DNA: TGTGCCAGCAGCCTGACGGGTCTGGTTTCCTACGAGCAGTACTTC.

The V call is TRBV2, the J call TRBJ2-7; 9 bases line up with TRBD1. The germline V gene encodes CDR1 SNHLY and CDR2 FYNNEI. Unmatched junction bases numbered 4, after V lost 3 bases and J lost 4 bases. The CDR3 runs 14 residues. The CDR3 region has the DNA TGTGCCAGCAGTGAGGACAGGGGAACTTACGAGCAGTACTTC. Protein product: CASSEDRGTYEQYF.

This clone appeared a single time. The chain is built from TRBV6-5 and TRBJ1-2; D is uncertain. Germline assignment: CDR1 MNHEY and CDR2 SVGAGI. The V end was cut by 7 bases, the J end by 8 bases, with 14 bases between. This CDR3 spans 12 amino acids. As DNA, the CDR3 is TGTGCCAGCACCCTGGGAGGCGGAGGCTACACCTTC. It encodes CASTLGGGGYTF.

The genes are TRBV5-1 and TRBJ1-1, with 7 nucleotides matching TRBD1. This CDR3 has 13 residues. Trimming took 2 bases from V and 5 from J; bases not matched to a gene: 3. The germline gives CDR1 SGHRS, CDR2 YFSETQ. CDR3 loop: CASSLTQGTEAFF. CDR3 in DNA: TGCGCCAGCAGCTTAACACAGGGGACTGAAGCTTTCTTT.

The V and J genes are TRBV18 and TRBJ2-7; perhaps TRBD2 as D (7 bases). This CDR3 comprises 15 residues. Germline assignment: CDR1 KGHSH and CDR2 LQKENI. V lost 3 bases and J lost 2, with 14 bases in between. The CDR3 spells CASSPSGGPAYEQYF. The DNA of the CDR3 is TGTGCCAGCTCACCTTCCGGGGGGCCGGCCTACGAGCAGTACTTC.

This clone showed up just a few times. The V gene is TRBV5-5, the J gene TRBJ1-4; D gene ambiguous. Trimming left V 0 bases short and J 5 bases short, with 8 bases between. This CDR3 has 14 residues. Germline loops: CDR1 SGHKS, CDR2 YYEKEE (reference sequence). CDR3 DNA sequence: TGTGCCAGCAGCTTGGCGGGGTTGAATGAAAAACTGTTTTTT. Amino acids: CASSLAGLNEKLFF.

V is TRBV20-1 and J is TRBJ2-3, with D unresolved. The CDR3 runs to 11 residues. Germline CDR1 is DFQATT and CDR2 is SNEGSKA (reference sequence). The CDR3 loop reads CTPRYSDTQYF. The CDR3 nucleotides are TGCACCCCGCGCTATTCAGATACGCAGTATTTT.

The genes are TRBV2 and TRBJ2-7; TRBD2 agrees at 9 bases. The junction had 6 bases not matched to a gene; V was cut back by 8 bases and J by 4 bases. The CDR3 extends over 13 amino acids. Germline loops: CDR1 SNHLY, CDR2 FYNNEI. The CDR3, as DNA: TGTGCCAGCGTGGCGGGGGGGCAGTACGAGCAGTACTTC. Its translation: CASVAGGQYEQYF.